Listed below are T cell receptor beta chains from one sample, sequenced in a study of identical twins. TCRdb fed the 5' RACE reads into MiXCR, producing one record per CDR3 protein. The sample has 510,000 or so distinct CDR3 sequences, approximately 16% seen once. Separately, the same data were catalogued under a study of yellow fever vaccine responses in identical twins.

Sequencing used CD4+ T cells sorted from blood. The source is a woman between 18 and 30 years old in good health. The CDR3 runs from the conserved cysteine through the conserved F or W. The D gene is left open where the match is weak. Size is stated for part of the rows, as once, few or many counts, or as a class when the clone is expanded.

. | TRBJ2-7 | . | TRBV20-1 | TGCAGTGCAGGAGGGGAGACCGAGCAGTACTTC | CSAGGETEQYF
once | TRBJ2-5 | . | TRBV29-1 | TGCAGCGTTGAAGGCCCCCCCCAGTACTTC | CSVEGPPQYF
many | TRBJ2-3 | . | TRBV20-1 | TGCAGTGCTAGCCGAGGCGGGTCCCTCACAGATACGCAGTATTTT | CSASRGGSLTDTQYF
. | TRBJ2-3 | . | TRBV7-9 | TGTGCCAGCAGCTTAGTGGGTGAGGGAGATACGCAGTATTTT | CASSLVGEGDTQYF
. | TRBJ2-2 | . | TRBV12-3/TRBV12-4 | TGTGCCAGCAGCCGAGCCCAGGGAGCGAGCACCGGGGAGCTGTTTTTT | CASSRAQGASTGELFF
. | TRBJ2-5 | . | TRBV5-1 | TGCGCCAGCAGCTTGGCCCTCGCAGGGAATCGAGAGACCCAGTACTTC | CASSLALAGNRETQYF
. | TRBJ1-6 | . | TRBV12-3/TRBV12-4 | . | CASSSSRSNSPLHF
many | TRBJ2-2 | . | TRBV28 | TGTGCCAGCAGTTTTAGGGACTGGAACACCGGGGAGCTGTTTTTT | CASSFRDWNTGELFF
few | TRBJ1-2 | TRBD1 | TRBV5-6 | TGTGCCAGCAGCCTAGGGACAGAATCCTATGGCTACACCTTC | CASSLGTESYGYTF
few | TRBJ1-2 | . | TRBV28 | TGTGCCAGCAGCCTAGCCACGCAGTACGGGGTTGGCTACACCTTC | CASSLATQYGVGYTF
. | TRBJ2-3 | . | TRBV28 | TGTGCCAGCAGTCCCTCCCCTCCGCTATACACAGATACGCAGTATTTT | CASSPSPPLYTDTQYF
few | TRBJ1-1 | TRBD1 | TRBV4-1 | TGCGCCAGCAGCCTCCGGACAGGGGAGACCACTGAAGCTTTCTTT | CASSLRTGETTEAFF
few | TRBJ2-2 | . | TRBV12-3/TRBV12-4 | TGTGCCAGCAGTCCTCCCAGCGGGCTTAACACCGGGGAGCTGTTTTTT | CASSPPSGLNTGELFF
. | TRBJ1-5 | TRBD1 | TRBV28 | TGTGCCAGCAGTTTAGGGACAGTAGACCAGCCCCAGCATTTT | CASSLGTVDQPQHF
. | TRBJ2-3 | . | TRBV11-2 | TGTGCCAGCAGCTTAGGCCCAGGGGCGGCAGATACGCAGTATTTT | CASSLGPGAADTQYF
. | TRBJ2-1 | . | TRBV24-1 | TGTGCCACCAGTGATAAGGGCAGGACCTCCTACAATGAGCAGTTCTTC | CATSDKGRTSYNEQFF